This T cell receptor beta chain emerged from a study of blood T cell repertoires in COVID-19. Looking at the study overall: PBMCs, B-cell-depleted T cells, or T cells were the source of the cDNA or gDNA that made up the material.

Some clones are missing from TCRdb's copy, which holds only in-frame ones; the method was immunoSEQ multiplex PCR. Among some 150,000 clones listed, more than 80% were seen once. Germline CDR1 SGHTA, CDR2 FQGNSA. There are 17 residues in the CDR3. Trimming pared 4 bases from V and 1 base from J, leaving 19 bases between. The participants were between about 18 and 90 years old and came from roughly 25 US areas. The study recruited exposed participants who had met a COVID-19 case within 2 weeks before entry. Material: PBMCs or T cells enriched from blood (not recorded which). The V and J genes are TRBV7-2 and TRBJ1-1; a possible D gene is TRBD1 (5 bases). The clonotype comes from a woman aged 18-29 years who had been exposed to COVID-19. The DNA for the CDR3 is TGTGCCAGCAGCTCGTCGGGGGGTTCCCTGCGGAACACTGAAGCTTTCTTT. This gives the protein CASSSSGGSLRNTEAFF.